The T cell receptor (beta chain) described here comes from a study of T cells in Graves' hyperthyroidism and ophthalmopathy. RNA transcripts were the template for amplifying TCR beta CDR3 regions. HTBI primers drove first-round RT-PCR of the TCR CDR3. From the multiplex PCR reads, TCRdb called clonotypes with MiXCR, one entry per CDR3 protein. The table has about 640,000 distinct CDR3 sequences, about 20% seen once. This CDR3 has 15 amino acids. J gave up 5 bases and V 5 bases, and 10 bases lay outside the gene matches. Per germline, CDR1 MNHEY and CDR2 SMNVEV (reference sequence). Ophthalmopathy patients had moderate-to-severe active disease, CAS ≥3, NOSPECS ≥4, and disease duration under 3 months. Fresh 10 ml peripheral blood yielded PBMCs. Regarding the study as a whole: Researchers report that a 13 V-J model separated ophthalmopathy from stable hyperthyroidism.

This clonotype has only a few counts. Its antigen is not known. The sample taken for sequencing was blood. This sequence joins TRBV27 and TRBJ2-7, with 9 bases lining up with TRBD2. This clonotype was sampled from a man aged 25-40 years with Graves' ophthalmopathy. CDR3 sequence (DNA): TGTGCCAGCAGTCCCCCGGGACTAGCTTTCCACGAGCAGTACTTC. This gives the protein CASSPPGLAFHEQYF.